This T cell receptor beta chain is from a study of cytomegalovirus exposure and HLA in healthy donors. About the study: A subsequent analysis stated that the 100 to 150 validation repertoires were run on the same platform as the roughly 670 first-cohort repertoires.

TCRdb's copy holds only in-frame clones and misses some; the assay was immunoSEQ multiplex PCR. The sample includes 90,000 to 150,000 clones, more than 70% of them seen just once. Comments on this clone: Its target is not known.

V gave up 2 bases and J gave up 4 bases, with 11 bases separating them. The CDR3 is 14 amino acids. The V gene's germline CDR1 is MNHNS and CDR2 SASEGT. Notes on the study in general: Around 160 TCR beta chains were listed as cytomegalovirus-associated. According to a subsequent analysis, TCR clusters identified in the first cohort showed a tendency to co-occur across the 110 or so validation repertoires.

Among the 120 or so subjects of the validation cohort, separate from the approximately 660-subject first cohort, were the donors. V and J are TRBV6-1 and TRBJ1-1; D is uncertain. The TCR was taken from a woman in her 30s in good health and CMV-seronegative. Sequenced: PBMCs. The DNA for the CDR3 is TGTGCCAGCAGTGAAAGGCGGCTTCCCACTGAAGCTTTCTTT. As protein: CASSERRLPTEAFF.